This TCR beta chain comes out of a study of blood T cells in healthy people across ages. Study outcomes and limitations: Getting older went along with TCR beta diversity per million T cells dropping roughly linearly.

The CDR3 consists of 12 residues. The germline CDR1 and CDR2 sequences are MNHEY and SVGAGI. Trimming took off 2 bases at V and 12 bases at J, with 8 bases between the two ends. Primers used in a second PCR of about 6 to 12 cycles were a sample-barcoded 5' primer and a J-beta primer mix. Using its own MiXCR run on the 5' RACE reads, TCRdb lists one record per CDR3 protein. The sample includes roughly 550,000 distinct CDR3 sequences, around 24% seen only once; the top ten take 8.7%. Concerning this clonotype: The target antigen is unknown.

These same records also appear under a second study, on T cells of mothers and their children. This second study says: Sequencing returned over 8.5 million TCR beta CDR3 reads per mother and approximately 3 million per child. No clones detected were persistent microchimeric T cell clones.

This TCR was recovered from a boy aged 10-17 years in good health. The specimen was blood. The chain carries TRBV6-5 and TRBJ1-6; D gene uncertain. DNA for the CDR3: TGTGCCAGCAGTTACGTAGGCCGACCCCTCCACTTT. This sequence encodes CASSYVGRPLHF.